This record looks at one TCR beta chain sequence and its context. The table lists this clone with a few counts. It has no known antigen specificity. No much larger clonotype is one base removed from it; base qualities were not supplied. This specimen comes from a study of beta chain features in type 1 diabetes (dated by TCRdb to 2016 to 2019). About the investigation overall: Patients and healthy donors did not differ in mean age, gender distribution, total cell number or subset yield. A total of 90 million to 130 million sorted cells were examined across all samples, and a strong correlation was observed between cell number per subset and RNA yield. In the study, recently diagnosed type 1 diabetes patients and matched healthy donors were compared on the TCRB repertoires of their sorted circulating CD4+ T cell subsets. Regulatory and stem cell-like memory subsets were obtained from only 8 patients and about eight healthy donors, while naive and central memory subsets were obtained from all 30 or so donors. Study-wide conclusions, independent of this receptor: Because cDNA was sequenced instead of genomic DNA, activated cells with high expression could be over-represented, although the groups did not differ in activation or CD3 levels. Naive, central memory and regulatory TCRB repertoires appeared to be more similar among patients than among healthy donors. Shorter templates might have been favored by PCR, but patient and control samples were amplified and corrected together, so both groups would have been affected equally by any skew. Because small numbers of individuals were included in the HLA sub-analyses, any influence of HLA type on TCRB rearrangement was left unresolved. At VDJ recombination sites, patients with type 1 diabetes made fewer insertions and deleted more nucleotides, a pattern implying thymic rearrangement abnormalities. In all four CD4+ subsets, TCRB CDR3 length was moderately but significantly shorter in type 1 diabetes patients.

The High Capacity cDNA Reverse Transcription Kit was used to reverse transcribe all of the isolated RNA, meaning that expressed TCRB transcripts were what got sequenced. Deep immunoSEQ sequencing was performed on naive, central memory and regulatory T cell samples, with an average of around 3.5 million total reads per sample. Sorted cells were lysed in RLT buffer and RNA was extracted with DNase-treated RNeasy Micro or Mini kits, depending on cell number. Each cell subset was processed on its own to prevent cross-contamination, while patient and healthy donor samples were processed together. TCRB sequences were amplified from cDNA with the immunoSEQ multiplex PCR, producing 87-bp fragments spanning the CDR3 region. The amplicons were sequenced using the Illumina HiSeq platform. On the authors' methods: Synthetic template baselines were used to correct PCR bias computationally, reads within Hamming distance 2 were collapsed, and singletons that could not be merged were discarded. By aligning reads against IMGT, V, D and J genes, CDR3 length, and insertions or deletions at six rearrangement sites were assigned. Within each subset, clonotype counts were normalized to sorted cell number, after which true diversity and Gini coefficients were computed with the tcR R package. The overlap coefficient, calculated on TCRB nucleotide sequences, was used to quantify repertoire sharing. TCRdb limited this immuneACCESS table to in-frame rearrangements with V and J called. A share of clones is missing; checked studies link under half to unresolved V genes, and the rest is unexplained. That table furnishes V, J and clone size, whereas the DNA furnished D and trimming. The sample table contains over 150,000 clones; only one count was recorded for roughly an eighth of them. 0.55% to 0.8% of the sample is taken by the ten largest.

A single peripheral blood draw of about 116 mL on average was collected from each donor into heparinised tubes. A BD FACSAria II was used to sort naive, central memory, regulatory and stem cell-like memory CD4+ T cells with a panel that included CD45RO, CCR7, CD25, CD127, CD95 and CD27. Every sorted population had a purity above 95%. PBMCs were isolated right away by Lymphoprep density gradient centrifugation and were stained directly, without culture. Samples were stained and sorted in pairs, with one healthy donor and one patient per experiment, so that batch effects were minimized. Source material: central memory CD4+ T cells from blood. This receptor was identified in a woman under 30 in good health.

The CDR3 region reads CASSLRRGSGANVLTF. Here is the DNA: TGTGCCAGCAGCTTAAGGCGGGGTTCTGGGGCCAACGTCCTGACTTTC. The rearrangement combines TRBV13 with TRBJ2-6; the D gene is perhaps TRBD2, on 6 matching bases. CDR3 length: 16 amino acids, cysteine to phenylalanine. The CDR3 DNA has 48 bases and is translated from base 1. CDR1 and CDR2, per the germline V gene (reference sequence), are PRHDT and FYEKMQ. A distance of 9 bases separates the germline ends of V and J, which lose 2 bases and 1 base respectively.